Below are 24 T cell receptor beta chains sequenced from a single sample in a study of blood T cell repertoires in COVID-19. TCRdb's copy holds only in-frame clones and misses some; the assay was immunoSEQ multiplex PCR. The repertoire holds some 49,000 clones, with less than 90% as singletons. The sample was peripheral blood. These receptors all come from a human donor in a cohort sampled during active COVID-19.

The chain has TRBV3-1 (or the pseudogene TRBV3-2) and TRBJ1-5, with a possible D match to TRBD1 (6 bases). The CDR3 sequence is 15 residues long. Looked up from germline, CDR1 is LGHDT and CDR2 is YNNKEL (reference sequence). Between the trimmed V and J ends, which lost 3 bases and 1 base, there was a span of 10 bases. CDR3 nucleotides: TGTGCCAGCAGCCACAGGGGAGGGAGCAATCAGCCCCAGCATTTT. Translation gives CASSHRGGSNQPQHF.

The CDR3 DNA reads as TGTGCCAGCAGCTTAGCTCGGGATGCTGCCTCTCAGCATTTT. Amino acids: CASSLARDAASQHF. The chain employs TRBV7-2 and TRBJ1-5, with D unresolved. Germline CDR1 SGHTA, CDR2 FQGNSA. The CDR3 runs 14 residues. Deletions cut 0 bases from V and 13 bases from J, with 16 bases between.

The CDR3 nucleotides read TGTGCCAGCAGCTTAGGGGCCGGGCTAGCAGTCGAGCAGTACTTC. Protein: CASSLGAGLAVEQYF. The chain is built from TRBV7-2 and TRBJ2-7, with a possible D match to TRBD2 (5 bases). The CDR3 runs 15 residues. The V gene lost 1 base and the J gene lost 6 bases, with 16 bases spanning the gap. Per the germline V gene, CDR1 is SGHTA and CDR2 is FQGNSA.

This chain uses TRBV9 with TRBJ2-7, with D unresolved. Trimming took 0 bases from V and 7 from J, leaving 17 bases between them. The CDR3 runs 15 residues. Per germline, CDR1 SGDLS and CDR2 YYNGEE. DNA of the CDR3: TGTGCCAGCAGCGTAGGCGGTGAATTACGAGCTGAGCAGTACTTC. It encodes CASSVGGELRAEQYF.

The chain links TRBV21-1 to TRBJ1-1; TRBD1 is the table's D call, not checked against the DNA. TRBV21-1 is a documented pseudogene. This CDR3 contains 17 residues. This chain's CDR3 is CASSVQRLAQGNTEAFF. Written as DNA, the CDR3 is TGTGCCAGCAGTGTCCAACGGCTCGCACAGGGGAACACTGAAGCTTTCTTT.

The rearrangement uses TRBV18 and TRBJ2-5; D may be TRBD1 (5 bases). Germline V gene sequence: CDR1 KGHSH, CDR2 LQKENI. The germline V and J ends were trimmed by 3 bases and 3 bases, with 11 bases remaining between them. This CDR3 comprises 14 residues. CDR3 nucleotides: TGTGCCAGCTCACCCGTAACAGGAGAAGAGACCCAGTACTTC. This codes for CASSPVTGEETQYF.

This clone was counted only a few times. This sequence joins TRBV10-1 and TRBJ1-5; tentative D call: TRBD1 (6 bases). Trimming left V 2 bases short and J 2 bases short, with 16 bases between. Per the germline V gene, CDR1 is WNHNN and CDR2 is SYGVQD (reference sequence). The CDR3 sequence is 17 residues long. CDR3 amino acids: CASSEEAGDRGNQPQHF. The CDR3 coding sequence is TGCGCCAGCAGTGAGGAGGCAGGGGATCGGGGCAATCAGCCCCAGCATTTT.

The rearrangement joins TRBV7-6 to TRBJ1-1; D not resolved. Germline V lookup: CDR1 SGHVS, CDR2 FNYEAQ. The CDR3 loop spans 14 amino acids. Trimming took off 2 bases at V and 1 base at J, with 8 bases between the two ends. The CDR3 protein is CASSLTGENTEAFF. The CDR3 coding sequence is TGTGCCAGCAGCTTAACCGGGGAGAACACTGAAGCTTTCTTT.

The CDR3 is CASSIGTGTRNEQYF. The DNA for the CDR3 is TGCGCCAGCTCAATCGGGACCGGGACTAGAAACGAGCAGTACTTC. J is TRBJ2-7 and V is TRBV5-1, with 8 bases lining up with TRBD2. J was trimmed by 5 bases and V by 7 bases; bases with no gene match: 14. CDR1 is SGHRS and CDR2 is YFSETQ in the germline V gene. The CDR3 has 15 residues.

The chain is built from TRBV5-1 and TRBJ2-7; 8 bases align to TRBD1. In germline, CDR1 is SGHRS, CDR2 YFSETQ. The CDR3 runs to 13 residues. V trimming: 6 bases; J trimming: 6 bases; junction bases outside the gene matches: 8. The CDR3 protein is CASNRAGGSEQYF. The DNA for the CDR3 is TGCGCCAGCAATCGAGCAGGGGGCTCCGAGCAGTACTTC.

The rearrangement joins TRBV6-2 or TRBV6-3 to TRBJ1-1; D remains unclear. The CDR3 has 14 amino acids. CDR1 and CDR2 from the germline V gene are MNHEY and SVGEGT. V was trimmed by 2 bases and J by 4 bases, leaving 11 bases between them. Here the CDR3 DNA reads TGTGCCAGCAGTTACAGGGAGGCGGCCACTGAAGCTTTCTTT. This codes for CASSYREAATEAFF.

This clone was found a few times. The gene calls are TRBV27 and TRBJ1-1, with D possibly matching TRBD1 (6 bases). Germline V lookup: CDR1 MNHEY, CDR2 SMNVEV (reference sequence). The ends were cut back, 3 bases at V and 6 bases at J, with 14 bases in the middle. This CDR3 contains 14 residues. Written as DNA, the CDR3 is TGTGCCAGCAGTTTCTCACAGGGCGCCCCTGAAGCTTTCTTT. Translated: CASSFSQGAPEAFF.

This chain uses TRBV4-2 with TRBJ2-7; TRBD2 matches 9 bases. This CDR3 comprises 17 residues. V shed 2 bases and J 0 bases; nucleotides not matched to a gene: 8. The germline V gene has CDR1 LGHNA and CDR2 YNFKEQ. CDR3 in DNA: TGTGCCAGCAGCCAAACAGCGGGGGGTTATTCCTCCTACGAGCAGTACTTC. Its translation: CASSQTAGGYSSYEQYF.

This clone has a single count. J is TRBJ1-6 and V is TRBV5-4; 8 bases fit TRBD1. The CDR3 consists of 17 residues. Germline assignment: CDR1 SGHNT and CDR2 YYREEE (reference sequence). After removal of 4 bases from V and 1 base from J, the junction contained 7 bases not matched to a gene. The CDR3 spells CASSTGQGTSYNSPLHF. DNA for the CDR3: TGTGCCAGCAGCACAGGACAGGGTACATCCTATAATTCACCCCTCCACTTT. The variable domain in full, completed from reference TRBV5-4 and TRBJ1-6, reads ETGVTQSPTHLIKTRGQQVTLRCSSQSGHNTVSWYQQALGQGPQFIFQYYREEENGRGNFPPRFSGLQFPNYSSELNVNALELDDSALYLCASSTGQGTSYNSPLHFGNGTRLTVT.

The chain is built from TRBV6-2 or TRBV6-3 and TRBJ1-2, with TRBD1 as a possible D gene (6 bases). The CDR3 has 14 amino acids. The V gene lost 2 bases and the J gene lost 5 bases, with 12 bases spanning the gap. In germline, CDR1 is MNHEY, CDR2 SVGEGT. The CDR3 region is CASSYRGSLYGYTF. CDR3 nucleotides: TGTGCCAGCAGTTACAGGGGGAGTCTTTATGGCTACACCTTC.

The chain links TRBV19 to TRBJ2-2; D is ambiguous. CDR3 length: 12 residues. Looked up from germline, CDR1 is LNHDA and CDR2 is SQIVND (reference sequence). Trimming removed 1 base at V and 6 bases at J, with 3 bases between. CDR3 amino acids: CASSIVAGELFF. Written as DNA, the CDR3 is TGTGCCAGTAGTATAGTAGCCGGGGAGCTGTTTTTT. Full variable domain (remainder filled in from reference TRBV19 and TRBJ2-2): DGGITQSPKYLFRKEGQNVTLSCEQNLNHDAMYWYRQDPGQGLRLIYYSQIVNDFQKGDIAEGYSVSREKKESFPLTVTSAQKNPTAFYLCASSIVAGELFFGEGSRLTVL.

This clone was detected only once. This rearrangement joins TRBV5-8 to TRBJ2-3; 9 bases match TRBD1. CDR1 is SGHTS, CDR2 YDEGEE, per germline. The CDR3 extends over 15 amino acids. With V trimmed by 5 bases and J by 5 bases, 9 bases remained unmatched. CDR3 in amino acids: CASSPGQGLQDTQYF. The CDR3 nucleotides read TGTGCCAGCAGTCCGGGACAGGGACTTCAAGATACGCAGTATTTT.

The V and J genes are TRBV6-1 and TRBJ1-5, with D possibly being TRBD1 (5 bases). V dropped 4 bases and J dropped 6 bases, with 19 bases sitting between them. This CDR3 has 16 residues. The germline CDR1 and CDR2 sequences are MNHNS and SASEGT. CDR3 sequence (DNA): TGTGCCAGCAGTGCCCAGGCCCCGGGGGGTAGTCAGCCCCAGCATTTT. It codes for CASSAQAPGGSQPQHF.

The CDR3 DNA reads as TGTGCCAGCAGTTTAGACGCGGGCTATGGCTACACCTTC. It yields the protein CASSLDAGYGYTF. The chain is built from TRBV12-3 or TRBV12-4 and TRBJ1-2, with D uncertain. The CDR3 length is 13 residues. V was trimmed by 1 base and J by 4 bases, leaving 7 bases between them.

This chain connects TRBV6-2 or TRBV6-3 to TRBJ2-7; D perhaps matches TRBD1 (7 bases). Trimming cost V 2 bases and J 5 bases, with 19 bases left between them. This CDR3 is 16 amino acids long. CDR1 is MNHEY, CDR2 SVGEGT, per germline. The CDR3 loop is CASSYIGPLRGDEQYF. Here the CDR3 DNA reads TGTGCCAGCAGTTACATCGGGCCCCTCAGGGGGGACGAGCAGTACTTC.

The V and J genes are TRBV7-2 and TRBJ1-1, with D perhaps matching TRBD1 (5 bases). From germline, CDR1 is SGHTA and CDR2 FQGNSA. Between the trimmed V and J ends, which lost 5 bases and 5 bases, there was a span of 18 bases. This CDR3 contains 15 residues. The CDR3 region is CASSRRPQGGTEAFF. In DNA, the CDR3 is TGTGCCAGCAGCCGCCGCCCCCAGGGTGGAACTGAAGCTTTCTTT.

V usage is TRBV6-5 and J usage is TRBJ1-2, with a possible D match to TRBD1 (6 bases). Trimming took 9 bases from V and 6 from J, leaving 14 bases between them. Germline CDR1 is MNHEY and CDR2 is SVGAGI. CDR3 size: 12 residues. The DNA of the CDR3 is TGTGCCAGAGACGGACCAGGGGATGGCTACACCTTC. This sequence encodes CARDGPGDGYTF.

The genes are TRBV4-2 and TRBJ2-1; a possible D gene is TRBD2 (6 bases). Germline lookup yields CDR1 LGHNA and CDR2 YNFKEQ. There are 17 residues in the CDR3. The V end was cut by 2 bases, the J end by 2 bases, with 16 bases between. The DNA of the CDR3 is TGTGCCAGCAGCCAACGCGACGGGAGCGTCGCCTACAATGAGCAGTTCTTC. Translation: CASSQRDGSVAYNEQFF.

This clone was detected a few times. This rearrangement joins TRBV6-5 to TRBJ2-1, with 7 nucleotides matching TRBD1. V dropped 6 bases and J dropped 6; count of bases not matched to a gene: 2. Germline V CDR1 and CDR2: MNHEY, SVGAGI. The CDR3 loop spans 12 amino acids. CDR3 in amino acids: CASRRTGNEQFF. For the CDR3, the DNA is TGTGCCAGCAGACGGACAGGCAATGAGCAGTTCTTC.